This TCR beta chain was sequenced during a study of shared clonotypes between healthy human individuals. Study details: The plates for each donor numbered three CD4 naive, three CD4 memory, two CD8 naive and one CD8 memory.

V was pared by 5 bases and J by 9 bases, with 10 bases between. The CDR3 loop spans 11 amino acids. CDR1 is SGHTA, CDR2 FQGNSA, per germline. Findings and caveats of the study: Sorted-subset samples were not fully sequenced, rarefaction indicated. Compared with memory subsets, naive subsets generally had larger estimated richness.

Method: immunoSEQ multiplex PCR; TCRdb's copy keeps in-frame clones and lacks some. Of millions of clones in the sample, 90% to 95% were seen once. Remarks on this clone: The antigen remains undetermined.

The sequence was obtained from a young man in good health. Source material: naive CD4+ T cells sorted from blood. Subset reported: CD45RA+ positively selected. The V and J genes are TRBV7-2 and TRBJ2-5; D call uncertain. CDR3 in amino acids: CASSPVGAQYF. The CDR3 DNA is TGTGCCAGCAGCCCCGTCGGAGCCCAGTACTTC.